This T cell receptor (beta chain) was sequenced for a study of shared clonotypes between healthy human individuals. The study's findings and limits: Non-shared clonotypes were found to have lower generation probabilities than the clonotypes that were shared by all four of the sorted-subset donors.

Clones were read by immunoSEQ multiplex PCR, and TCRdb kept only the in-frame ones, dropping some. The sample includes about a million clones, roughly 80% of them seen just once. About this clone itself: Its antigen is not identified.

Donors comprised only Caucasian adults living in Nashville, Tennessee. Source material: memory CD4+ T cells from PBMCs. The subset is: CD45RA-negative fraction. This TCR came from a man aged 18 to 29 in good health. Some clones in this sample may be carry-over from other donors' samples.

The CDR3 is CATGARDEQFF. The CDR3, as DNA: TGTGCCACCGGCGCCCGGGATGAGCAGTTCTTC. The rearrangement links TRBV10-3 to TRBJ2-1; D call uncertain. The CDR3 has 11 amino acids. V lost 10 bases, J lost 8 bases, and 12 bases lay in between. The germline CDR1 and CDR2 sequences are ENHRY and SYGVKD.